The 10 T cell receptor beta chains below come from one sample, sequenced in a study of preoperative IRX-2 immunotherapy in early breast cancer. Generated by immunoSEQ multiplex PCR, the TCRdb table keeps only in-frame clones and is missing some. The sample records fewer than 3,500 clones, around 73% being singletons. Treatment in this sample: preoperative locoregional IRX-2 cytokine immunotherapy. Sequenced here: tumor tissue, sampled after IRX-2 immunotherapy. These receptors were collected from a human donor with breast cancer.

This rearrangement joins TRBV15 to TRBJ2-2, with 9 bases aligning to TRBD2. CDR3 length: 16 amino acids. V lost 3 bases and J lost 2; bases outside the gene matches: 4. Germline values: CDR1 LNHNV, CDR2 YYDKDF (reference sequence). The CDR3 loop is CATSRLAGANTGELFF. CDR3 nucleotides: TGTGCCACCAGCAGGTTAGCGGGAGCAAACACCGGGGAGCTGTTTTTT. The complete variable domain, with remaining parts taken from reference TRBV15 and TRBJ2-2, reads DAMVIQNPRYQVTQFGKPVTLSCSQTLNHNVMYWYQQKSSQAPKLLFHYYDKDFNNEADTPDNFQSRRPNTSFCFLDIRSPGLGDTAMYLCATSRLAGANTGELFFGEGSRLTVL.

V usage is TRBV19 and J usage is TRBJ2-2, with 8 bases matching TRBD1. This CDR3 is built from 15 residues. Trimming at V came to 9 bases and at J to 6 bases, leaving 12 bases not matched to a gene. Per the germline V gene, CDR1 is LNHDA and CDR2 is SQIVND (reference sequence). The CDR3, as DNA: TGTGCCAGCCAGGCGCAGGGGGCCGTCGCCGGGGAGCTGTTTTTT. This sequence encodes CASQAQGAVAGELFF.

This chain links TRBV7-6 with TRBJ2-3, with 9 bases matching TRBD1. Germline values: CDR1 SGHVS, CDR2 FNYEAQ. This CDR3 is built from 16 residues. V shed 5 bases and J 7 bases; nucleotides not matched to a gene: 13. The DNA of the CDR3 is TGTGCCAGCAGCCTCAGGCCGGACAGGGGTGCAAATACGCAGTATTTT. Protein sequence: CASSLRPDRGANTQYF.

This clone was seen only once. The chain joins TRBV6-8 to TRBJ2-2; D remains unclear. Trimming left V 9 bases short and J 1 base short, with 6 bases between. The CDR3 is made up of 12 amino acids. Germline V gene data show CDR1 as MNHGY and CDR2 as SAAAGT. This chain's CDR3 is CASTQNTGELFF. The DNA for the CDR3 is TGTGCCAGTACACAGAACACCGGGGAGCTGTTTTTT.

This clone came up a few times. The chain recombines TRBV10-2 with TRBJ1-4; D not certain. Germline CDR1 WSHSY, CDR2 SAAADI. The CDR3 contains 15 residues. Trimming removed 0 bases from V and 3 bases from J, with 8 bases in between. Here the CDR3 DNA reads TGCGCCAGCAGTGAGTCCCTCGGGGCTAATGAAAAACTGTTTTTT. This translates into CASSESLGANEKLFF.

CDR3 DNA sequence: TGTGCCAGCAGTGCCCGGACAGGGACCGGCAATGAGCAGTTCTTC. Its translation: CASSARTGTGNEQFF. The chain employs TRBV22-1 and TRBJ2-1; the table calls TRBD1, which could not be checked here. TRBV22-1 is marked as a pseudogene. The CDR3 contains 15 residues.

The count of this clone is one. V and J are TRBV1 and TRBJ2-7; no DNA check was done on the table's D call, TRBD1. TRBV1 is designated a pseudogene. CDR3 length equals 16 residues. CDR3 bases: TGCGCCAGCAGCCTCCTGGGGGGACAGGGTTTCCACGAGCAGTACTTC. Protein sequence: CASSLLGGQGFHEQYF.

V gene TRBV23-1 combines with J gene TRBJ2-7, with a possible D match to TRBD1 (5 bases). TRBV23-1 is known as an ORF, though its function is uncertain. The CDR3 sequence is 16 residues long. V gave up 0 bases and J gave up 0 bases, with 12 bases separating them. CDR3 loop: CASSQSRQHSSYEQYF. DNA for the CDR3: TGCGCCAGCAGTCAATCCCGACAGCATAGCTCCTACGAGCAGTACTTC.

CDR3 amino acids: CASKGSRGLPRYEQYF. The DNA for the CDR3 is TGTGCCAGCAAGGGTTCGAGGGGACTTCCGCGCTACGAGCAGTACTTC. This sequence joins TRBV6-8 and TRBJ2-7, with TRBD2 as a possible D gene (6 bases). Germline loops: CDR1 MNHGY, CDR2 SAAAGT. The CDR3 contains 16 residues. V was cut by 7 bases and J by 3 bases, with 22 bases left in between.

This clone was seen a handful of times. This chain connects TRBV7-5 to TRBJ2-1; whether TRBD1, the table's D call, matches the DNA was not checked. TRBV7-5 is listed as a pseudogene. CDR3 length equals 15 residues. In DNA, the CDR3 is TGTGCCAGCAGCTCGACAGGGTCGTCCTTTTGGGAGCAGTTCTTC. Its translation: CASSSTGSSFWEQFF.